The rows below give T cell receptor beta chains drawn from one sample of a study of CD8 T cells in Susac syndrome. TCRdb fed the immunoSEQ multiplex PCR reads into MiXCR, producing one record per CDR3 protein. The table lists tens of thousands of distinct CDR3 sequences, around 96% of them singletons. The specimen was CD8+ T cells from PBMCs. These receptors came from a human donor with Susac syndrome. CDR3s include the opening cysteine and the closing phenylalanine or tryptophan. Size is stated for part of the rows, as once, few or many counts, or as a class when the clone is expanded.

CDR3 length: 15
J gene: TRBJ1-5
clone size: NA
V gene: TRBV5-1
CDR3 protein: CASSIDSSNKWPQHF

CDR3 length: 14
J gene: TRBJ1-1
clone size: NA
V gene: TRBV30
CDR3 protein: CAWRHTGFRPEAFF

CDR3 length: 15
J gene: TRBJ1-1
clone size: NA
V gene: TRBV5-1
CDR3 protein: CASSRETGRNTEAFF

CDR3 length: 16
J gene: TRBJ1-6
clone size: NA
V gene: TRBV28
CDR3 protein: CASSFDRGAYNSPLHF

CDR3 length: 10
J gene: TRBJ1-5
clone size: NA
V gene: TRBV28
CDR3 protein: CASSLGTIHF

CDR3 length: 16
J gene: TRBJ2-5
clone size: NA
V gene: TRBV7-9
CDR3 protein: CASSLRLAGHEETQYF

CDR3 length: 14
J gene: TRBJ2-7
clone size: NA
V gene: TRBV11-1
CDR3 protein: CASSLPGTPNEQYF

CDR3 length: 12
J gene: TRBJ1-2
clone size: NA
V gene: TRBV7-2
CDR3 protein: CASSLDRAGYTF

CDR3 length: 10
J gene: TRBJ2-3
clone size: NA
V gene: TRBV20-1
CDR3 protein: CSAETDTQYF

CDR3 length: 14
J gene: TRBJ1-5
clone size: NA
V gene: TRBV4-1
CDR3 protein: CASSQDTAPSPQHF

CDR3 length: 13
J gene: TRBJ2-7
clone size: NA
V gene: TRBV6-5
CDR3 protein: CASSWGRTYEQYF

CDR3 length: 18
J gene: TRBJ2-3
clone size: few
V gene: TRBV7-9
CDR3 protein: CAQSGLASRTPSADTQYF

CDR3 length: 14
J gene: TRBJ2-7
clone size: NA
V gene: TRBV14
CDR3 protein: CASSQAEETYEQYF

CDR3 length: 12
J gene: TRBJ1-5
clone size: NA
V gene: TRBV15
CDR3 protein: CATSSPKKAQHF

CDR3 length: 13
J gene: TRBJ1-1
clone size: once
V gene: TRBV20-1
CDR3 protein: CSARDRVNTEAFF

CDR3 length: 15
J gene: TRBJ2-5
clone size: NA
V gene: TRBV28
CDR3 protein: CASTLQAGYQETQYF

CDR3 length: 16
J gene: TRBJ2-5
clone size: NA
V gene: TRBV6-5
CDR3 protein: CASSYPRGTHQETQYF

CDR3 length: 15
J gene: TRBJ1-1
clone size: NA
V gene: TRBV11-2
CDR3 protein: CASLDTGGRNTEAFF

CDR3 length: 12
J gene: TRBJ2-5
clone size: NA
V gene: TRBV30
CDR3 protein: CAWTGGQETQYF

CDR3 length: 16
J gene: TRBJ2-1
clone size: once
V gene: TRBV5-1
CDR3 protein: CASSLGSGQGFDEQFF

CDR3 length: 14
J gene: TRBJ2-2
clone size: NA
V gene: TRBV7-3
CDR3 protein: CASSPLGGAGELFF

CDR3 length: 12
J gene: TRBJ2-5
clone size: NA
V gene: TRBV20-1
CDR3 protein: CSASVEEETQYF

CDR3 length: 13
J gene: TRBJ2-3
clone size: NA
V gene: TRBV5-4
CDR3 protein: CASSSDDEDTQYF

CDR3 length: 15
J gene: TRBJ2-1
clone size: once
V gene: TRBV24-1
CDR3 protein: CATSPERAGANEQFF

CDR3 length: 13
J gene: TRBJ1-2
clone size: NA
V gene: TRBV29-1
CDR3 protein: CSSNSGQDYGYTF

CDR3 length: 17
J gene: TRBJ1-5
clone size: NA
V gene: TRBV1
CDR3 protein: CTSSRTKRGGGNQPQHF

CDR3 length: 14
J gene: TRBJ2-1
clone size: NA
V gene: TRBV5-1
CDR3 protein: CASRPGQSYNEQFF

CDR3 length: 19
J gene: TRBJ2-2
clone size: NA
V gene: TRBV12-3/TRBV12-4
CDR3 protein: CASSQDGTSGGGDTGELFF

CDR3 length: 14
J gene: TRBJ2-7
clone size: NA
V gene: TRBV7-9
CDR3 protein: CASSPPDSYYEQYF

CDR3 length: 19
J gene: TRBJ2-1
clone size: NA
V gene: TRBV7-6
CDR3 protein: CASSPRLAGGASSYNEQFF

CDR3 length: 11
J gene: TRBJ2-1
clone size: NA
V gene: TRBV29-1
CDR3 protein: CSVPRGNEQFF

CDR3 length: 15
J gene: TRBJ1-3
clone size: NA
V gene: TRBV25-1
CDR3 protein: CASSEIVVSGNTIYF

CDR3 length: 14
J gene: TRBJ2-1
clone size: NA
V gene: TRBV30
CDR3 protein: CAWSVYIGGNEQFF

CDR3 length: 15
J gene: TRBJ2-3
clone size: NA
V gene: TRBV20-1
CDR3 protein: CSAPPGAIGTDTQYF

CDR3 length: 13
J gene: TRBJ2-1
clone size: once
V gene: TRBV20-1
CDR3 protein: CSAREGGRDEQFF

CDR3 length: 12
J gene: TRBJ2-7
clone size: NA
V gene: TRBV25-1
CDR3 protein: CASRGVSYEQYF

CDR3 length: 15
J gene: TRBJ1-5
clone size: NA
V gene: TRBV7-8
CDR3 protein: CASSLARITDQPQHF

CDR3 length: 16
J gene: TRBJ2-3
clone size: NA
V gene: TRBV20-1
CDR3 protein: CSARGYRESNTDTQYF

CDR3 length: 15
J gene: TRBJ1-5
clone size: NA
V gene: TRBV20-1
CDR3 protein: CSALMPQGEHQPQHF

CDR3 length: 15
J gene: TRBJ1-5
clone size: NA
V gene: TRBV4-1
CDR3 protein: CASSLAGGPVQPQHF

CDR3 length: 15
J gene: TRBJ2-4
clone size: NA
V gene: TRBV14
CDR3 protein: CASSQTAGGWDIQYF

CDR3 length: 16
J gene: TRBJ1-2
clone size: NA
V gene: TRBV11-1
CDR3 protein: CASSRPGTGYNYGYTF

CDR3 length: 14
J gene: TRBJ1-1
clone size: NA
V gene: TRBV18
CDR3 protein: CASSPPYGVTEAFF

CDR3 length: 16
J gene: TRBJ2-7
clone size: NA
V gene: TRBV6-2/TRBV6-3
CDR3 protein: CASSYSRAKGAYEQYF

CDR3 length: 14
J gene: TRBJ2-7
clone size: NA
V gene: TRBV4-3
CDR3 protein: CASSQDVGAYEQYF

CDR3 length: 16
J gene: TRBJ2-5
clone size: NA
V gene: TRBV19
CDR3 protein: CASSITGGTGRKTQYF

CDR3 length: 13
J gene: TRBJ2-5
clone size: NA
V gene: TRBV24-1
CDR3 protein: CATSGFAEGTQYF

CDR3 length: 12
J gene: TRBJ1-5
clone size: NA
V gene: TRBV29-1
CDR3 protein: CSVRAGDQPQHF

CDR3 length: 14
J gene: TRBJ1-6
clone size: NA
V gene: TRBV30
CDR3 protein: CAWSVRNGEVPLHF

CDR3 length: 15
J gene: TRBJ2-3
clone size: NA
V gene: TRBV7-9
CDR3 protein: CASSSTGIGTDTQYF

CDR3 length: 11
J gene: TRBJ2-7
clone size: NA
V gene: TRBV30
CDR3 protein: CAWSVSHEQYF

CDR3 length: 15
J gene: TRBJ1-2
clone size: NA
V gene: TRBV4-3
CDR3 protein: CASSQETGMRYGYTF

CDR3 length: 12
J gene: TRBJ2-3
clone size: NA
V gene: TRBV9
CDR3 protein: CASSPLSGGGYF

CDR3 length: 12
J gene: TRBJ1-6
clone size: NA
V gene: TRBV30
CDR3 protein: CAWEGWDSPLHF

CDR3 length: 18
J gene: TRBJ2-7
clone size: NA
V gene: TRBV19
CDR3 protein: CASSSLRRRTGGDYEQYF